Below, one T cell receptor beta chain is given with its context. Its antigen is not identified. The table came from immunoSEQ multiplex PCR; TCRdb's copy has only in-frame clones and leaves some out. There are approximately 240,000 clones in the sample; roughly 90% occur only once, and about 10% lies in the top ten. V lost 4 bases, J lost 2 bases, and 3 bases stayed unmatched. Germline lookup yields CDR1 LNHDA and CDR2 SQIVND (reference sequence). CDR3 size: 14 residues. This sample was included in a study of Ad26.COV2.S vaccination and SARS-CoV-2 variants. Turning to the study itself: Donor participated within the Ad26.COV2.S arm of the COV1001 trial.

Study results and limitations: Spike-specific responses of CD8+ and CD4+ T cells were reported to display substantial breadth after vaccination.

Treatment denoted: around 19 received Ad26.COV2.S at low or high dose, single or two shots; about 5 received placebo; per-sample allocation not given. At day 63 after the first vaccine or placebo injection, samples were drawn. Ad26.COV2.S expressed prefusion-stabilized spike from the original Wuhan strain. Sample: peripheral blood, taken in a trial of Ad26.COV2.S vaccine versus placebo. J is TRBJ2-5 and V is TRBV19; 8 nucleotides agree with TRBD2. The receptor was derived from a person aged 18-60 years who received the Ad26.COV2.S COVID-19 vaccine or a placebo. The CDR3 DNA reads TGTGCCAGTAGTAGTCTAGCGGGTCAAGAGACCCAGTACTTC. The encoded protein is CASSSLAGQETQYF.